Following are 27 T cell receptor beta chains from one sample sequenced in a study of shared clonotypes between healthy human individuals. Assay: immunoSEQ multiplex PCR; the TCRdb copy retains only in-frame clones and omits some. Found here are about 1.5 million clones, roughly 96% of them singletons; the top ten hold 1% to 1.5%. Sequencing used naive CD4+ T cells sorted from blood. Sample subset: CD45RA+ positively selected. These receptors were obtained from a young man in good health.

This CDR3 is CASSSQQGLSYEQYF. The CDR3 DNA sequence: TGCGCCAGCAGCTCCCAACAGGGTCTGTCCTACGAGCAGTACTTC. The genes are TRBV5-1 and TRBJ2-7, with a tentative D call TRBD1 (6 bases). Trimming removed 3 bases at V and 1 base at J, with 14 bases between. The germline V gene encodes CDR1 SGHRS and CDR2 YFSETQ. CDR3 length: 15 residues. The complete variable domain, with remaining parts taken from reference TRBV5-1 and TRBJ2-7, reads KAGVTQTPRYLIKTRGQQVTLSCSPISGHRSVSWYQQTPGQGLQFLFEYFSETQRNKGNFPGRFSGRQFSNSRSEMNVSTLELGDSALYLCASSSQQGLSYEQYFGPGTRLTVT.

The chain joins TRBV11-2 to TRBJ1-2; D gene ambiguous. From germline, CDR1 is SGHAT and CDR2 FQNNGV. CDR3 length equals 15 residues. V lost 1 base and J lost 0, with 9 bases in between. CDR3 nucleotide sequence: TGTGCCAGCAGCTTAGCAGGCCGAGCTAACTATGGCTACACCTTC. This translates into CASSLAGRANYGYTF.

This sequence joins TRBV11-2 and TRBJ1-2; TRBD1 is a possible D gene (6 bases). With 0 bases removed from V and 6 bases from J, the gap between germline ends came to 14 bases. CDR3 size: 15 residues. CDR1 SGHAT and CDR2 FQNNGV come from the germline V gene. The CDR3 here is CASSLDRRTEHGYTF. The CDR3 nucleotides are TGTGCCAGCAGCTTAGATCGTAGGACAGAGCATGGCTACACCTTC.

The rearrangement joins TRBV10-2 to TRBJ2-7, with 9 positions matching TRBD2. V gave up 7 bases and J gave up 2 bases; unmatched junction bases: 9. CDR3 size: 15 residues. Germline CDR1 and CDR2: WSHSY and SAAADI. The CDR3 region has the DNA TGCGCCAGCACACTAGCGGGTGATAGCACCTACGAGCAGTACTTC. Protein product: CASTLAGDSTYEQYF.

Notes on this clone: The sample holds other DNA sequences that translate to the same CDR3. The chain links TRBV5-1 to TRBJ1-1, with D possibly matching TRBD1 (6 bases). Deletions cut 2 bases from V and 0 bases from J, with 8 bases between. The CDR3 runs 14 residues. In germline, CDR1 is SGHRS, CDR2 YFSETQ. The CDR3 loop is CASSFDRLNTEAFF. The CDR3 bases are TGCGCCAGCAGCTTTGACAGGTTGAACACTGAAGCTTTCTTT.

The V call is TRBV7-8, the J call TRBJ1-1, with TRBD1 matching 10 bases. The ends lost 5 bases at V and 1 base at J; junction bases unmatched: 7. CDR1 and CDR2 from the germline V gene are SGHVS and FQNEAQ. This CDR3 region has 16 residues. The DNA of the CDR3 is TGTGCCAGCAGCCCGGGACAGGGGCAGCCGAACACTGAAGCTTTCTTT. Translation: CASSPGQGQPNTEAFF. Drawing the rest from reference TRBV7-8 and TRBJ1-1, the complete variable domain is GAGVSQSPRYKVAKRGQDVALRCDPISGHVSLFWYQQALGQGPEFLTYFQNEAQLDKSGLPSDRFFAERPEGSVSTLKIQRTQQEDSAVYLCASSPGQGQPNTEAFFGQGTRLTVV.

As regards this clone: The same CDR3 arises from other DNA sequences in this sample as well. J is TRBJ2-7 and V is TRBV27; D may match TRBD1 or TRBD2 (5 bases each). CDR1 MNHEY and CDR2 SMNVEV come from the germline V gene (reference sequence). The CDR3 is 14 amino acids. The germline V and J ends were trimmed by 4 bases and 2 bases, with 12 bases remaining between them. The CDR3 region has the DNA TGTGCCAGCAGTTCCGGGCAGGGACCCTACGAGCAGTACTTC. It yields the protein CASSSGQGPYEQYF.

This chain uses TRBV7-8 with TRBJ2-3; 8 bases agree with TRBD1. Trimming at V came to 5 bases and at J to 0 bases, leaving 7 bases not matched to a gene. Germline V gene data show CDR1 as SGHVS and CDR2 as FQNEAQ. The CDR3 totals 16 residues. The CDR3 sequence is CASSPRQGRSTDTQYF. In nucleotides, the CDR3 is TGTGCCAGCAGCCCTCGACAGGGGAGGAGCACAGATACGCAGTATTTT.

This chain links TRBV28 with TRBJ1-5, with D unresolved. The CDR3 is 16 residues long. V was pared by 9 bases and J by 5 bases, with 23 bases between. CDR1 is MDHEN, CDR2 SYDVKM, per germline. The CDR3 nucleotides are TGTGCCAGTGCTGCCCCGGGCCAAACGATCTATCAGCCCCAGCATTTT. Translation gives CASAAPGQTIYQPQHF.

The CDR3 region has the DNA TGCAGCGTTCAAACCTTAGCGCCCCTGCAGTACTTC. Residues: CSVQTLAPLQYF. The chain uses TRBV29-1 and TRBJ2-5; D might be TRBD2 (5 bases). The CDR3 contains 12 residues. Trimming left V 5 bases short and J 11 bases short, with 18 bases between. Germline-derived CDR1 and CDR2 are SQVTM and ANQGSEA.

The V call is TRBV7-9, the J call TRBJ2-5; TRBD1 matches at 8 bases. CDR3 size: 15 residues. Germline lookup yields CDR1 SEHNR and CDR2 FQNEAQ (reference sequence). Germline trimming cut 1 base from V and 10 bases from J; bases unmatched to any gene: 11. DNA for the CDR3: TGTGCCAGCAGCTTAGGACAGGGGCCGCAGGGGGGCCAGTACTTC. The encoded protein is CASSLGQGPQGGQYF.

CDR3 region: CASSQERDSLTDTQYF. In nucleotides, the CDR3 is TGCGCCAGCAGCCAAGAGCGGGACAGCCTAACAGATACGCAGTATTTT. V is TRBV4-1 and J is TRBJ2-3; D perhaps matches TRBD1 (7 bases). V was pared by 0 bases and J by 3 bases, with 13 bases between. The CDR3 sequence is 16 residues long. Germline values: CDR1 MGHRA, CDR2 YSYEKL.

This clone was seen once. The chain employs TRBV27 and TRBJ2-7, with a tentative D call TRBD2 (5 bases). Germline V CDR1 and CDR2: MNHEY, SMNVEV (reference sequence). V lost 5 bases and J lost 2, with 19 bases in between. This CDR3 is 16 amino acids long. The CDR3 reads CASSLKPPDSPYEQYF. In DNA form, the CDR3 reads TGTGCCAGCAGTCTAAAGCCTCCGGACTCACCCTACGAGCAGTACTTC.

The gene calls are TRBV19 and TRBJ2-3, with 11 bases fitting TRBD2. The CDR3 runs 19 residues. Looked up from germline, CDR1 is LNHDA and CDR2 is SQIVND (reference sequence). J lost 10 bases, V lost 3 bases, and 21 bases had no gene match. CDR3: CASSIDRAGTSGTHGAQYF. The CDR3 DNA follows: TGTGCCAGTAGTATCGACAGGGCCGGGACTAGCGGCACACATGGGGCGCAGTATTTT.

Concerning this clone: Distinct nucleotide sequences in the sample also encode this CDR3. This chain joins TRBV2 and TRBJ2-1; no clear D gene. The CDR3 has 11 amino acids. Germline values: CDR1 SNHLY, CDR2 FYNNEI. Trimming cost V 6 bases and J 2 bases, with 2 bases left between them. This CDR3 is CASRAYNEQFF. For the CDR3, the DNA is TGTGCCAGCAGGGCCTACAATGAGCAGTTCTTC.

V gene TRBV15 combines with J gene TRBJ2-5, with a tentative D call TRBD1 (6 bases). V shed 4 bases and J shed 0 bases, with 12 bases lying between them. The CDR3 is made up of 15 amino acids. Germline V CDR1 and CDR2: LNHNV, YYDKDF (reference sequence). CDR3 region: CATSIRDTHQETQYF. CDR3 nucleotides: TGTGCCACCAGCATAAGGGACACTCACCAAGAGACCCAGTACTTC.

The chain joins TRBV5-5 to TRBJ1-4; D gene uncertain. This CDR3 contains 14 residues. V was pared by 0 bases and J by 8 bases, with 11 bases between. The germline V gene encodes CDR1 SGHKS and CDR2 YYEKEE (reference sequence). CDR3 in DNA: TGTGCCAGCAGCTTGGGCCCCAGTGGCGAAAAACTGTTTTTT. Its protein product is CASSLGPSGEKLFF. Together with reference TRBV5-5 and TRBJ1-4, the CDR3 gives the full variable domain: DAGVTQSPTHLIKTRGQQVTLRCSPISGHKSVSWYQQVLGQGPQFIFQYYEKEERGRGNFPDRFSARQFPNYSSELNVNALLLGDSALYLCASSLGPSGEKLFFGSGTQLSVL.

The rearrangement joins TRBV18 to TRBJ1-3, with TRBD1 matching over 9 bases. In germline, CDR1 is KGHSH, CDR2 LQKENI. This CDR3 contains 14 residues. V was pared by 3 bases and J by 8 bases, with 5 bases of the junction left unmatched. CDR3: CASSPSGQGHTIYF. CDR3 coding DNA: TGTGCCAGCTCACCCTCGGGACAGGGACACACCATATATTTT.

V is TRBV9 and J is TRBJ2-1; TRBD2 agrees at 9 bases. Losses at the gene ends were 0 bases for V and 6 bases for J; bases not matched to a gene: 13. This CDR3 is 18 amino acids long. Germline CDR1 is SGDLS and CDR2 is YYNGEE. The CDR3: CASSVGLAGSYSRNEQFF. CDR3 coding DNA: TGTGCCAGCAGCGTAGGGCTAGCGGGATCATATTCGCGCAATGAGCAGTTCTTC.

The rearrangement joins TRBV9 to TRBJ2-7; TRBD1 aligns across 9 bases. Germline assignment: CDR1 SGDLS and CDR2 YYNGEE. Trimming removed 1 base from V and 3 bases from J; junction bases left unmatched: 8. CDR3 length: 16 residues. CDR3 loop: CASSVSGTGRVYEQYF. The CDR3 DNA reads as TGTGCCAGCAGCGTATCCGGGACAGGGAGAGTCTACGAGCAGTACTTC.

This clone was seen only once. This chain uses TRBV7-9 with TRBJ1-2; D might be TRBD1 (5 bases). Germline V gives CDR1 SEHNR, CDR2 FQNEAQ (reference sequence). The V end lost 5 bases, the J end lost 2 bases, and 18 bases lay between the germline ends. The CDR3 consists of 16 residues. The CDR3 DNA is TGTGCCAGCAGCAGAGACCGGGGACTCCCGAACTATGGCTACACCTTC. Residues: CASSRDRGLPNYGYTF.

V usage is TRBV27 and J usage is TRBJ2-5; D is ambiguous. The CDR3 contains 14 residues. Per the germline V gene, CDR1 is MNHEY and CDR2 is SMNVEV (reference sequence). Trimming stripped 0 bases from V and 7 bases from J, with 12 bases between. The CDR3 region is CASSLSAGTGTQYF. DNA for the CDR3: TGTGCCAGCAGTTTATCGGCAGGTACGGGGACCCAGTACTTC.

The genes are TRBV14 and TRBJ2-5, with 8 bases fitting TRBD1. Trimming took 1 base from V and 5 from J; bases not matched to a gene: 24. The CDR3 is made up of 21 amino acids. Germline-derived CDR1 and CDR2 are SGHDN and FVKESK. The CDR3 region has the DNA TGTGCCAGCAGCCAAGCACGTCGGACAGGGTGGAAGGATGGCCTGATGGAGACCCAGTACTTC. Its protein is CASSQARRTGWKDGLMETQYF.

This sequence joins TRBV9 and TRBJ2-3; D is uncertain. V was cut by 3 bases and J by 3 bases, with 14 bases left in between. This CDR3 is built from 15 residues. Germline V CDR1 and CDR2: SGDLS, YYNGEE. The DNA of the CDR3 is TGTGCCAGCAGCGCGCCCATACCCAAAACAGATACGCAGTATTTT. It specifies CASSAPIPKTDTQYF.

Of note for this clone: Other DNA sequences in the same sample also yield this CDR3. The chain has TRBV18 and TRBJ2-3, with TRBD1 matching 8 bases. CDR1 is KGHSH and CDR2 is LQKENI in the germline V gene. J was trimmed by 4 bases and V by 3 bases; bases with no gene match: 6. The CDR3 covers 15 residues. The CDR3 region is CASSPGQGRPDTQYF. The CDR3 nucleotides read TGTGCCAGCTCACCCGGACAGGGCCGTCCAGATACGCAGTATTTT.

The V and J genes are TRBV7-2 and TRBJ2-3; D perhaps matches TRBD2 (6 bases). V was cut by 1 base and J by 4 bases, with 12 bases left in between. CDR1 and CDR2 (germline): SGHTA, FQGNSA. This CDR3 is 15 amino acids long. The CDR3 nucleotides are TGTGCCAGCAGCTTAGTAAGGGACTTCGCAGATACGCAGTATTTT. It encodes CASSLVRDFADTQYF.

The V call is TRBV18, the J call TRBJ1-5; 9 positions match TRBD1. There are 16 residues in the CDR3. Germline V gene lookup returns CDR1 KGHSH and CDR2 LQKENI. The V and J ends lost 0 bases and 3 bases, in that order; junction bases with no gene match: 3. CDR3 in DNA: TGTGCCAGCTCACCACCTAACAGGGGGCACAATCAGCCCCAGCATTTT. Translation gives CASSPPNRGHNQPQHF. The full variable domain, with the rest looked up from reference TRBV18 and TRBJ1-5, is NAGVMQNPRHLVRRRGQEARLRCSPMKGHSHVYWYRQLPEEGLKFMVYLQKENIIDESGMPKERFSAEFPKEGPSILRIQQVVRGDSAAYFCASSPPNRGHNQPQHFGDGTRLSIL.